A selection of T cell receptor beta chains follows, all from one sample in a study of T cells after posttransplantation cyclophosphamide. Assay: immunoSEQ multiplex PCR; the TCRdb copy retains only in-frame clones and omits some. The data show about 43,000 clones, 90% seen once. This material consisted of PBMCs, taken roughly 60 days after allogeneic stem cell transplant with posttransplant cyclophosphamide. The receptors stem from a male patient aged 55 to 70 who received an allogeneic stem cell transplant from a related donor and was CMV-positive. Some T cells may possibly be graft donor cells. CDR3s include the opening cysteine and the closing phenylalanine or tryptophan. The order of the fields is J gene, V gene, D gene, CDR3 length, clone size, CDR3 protein, CDR3 DNA. The D gene is left open where the match is weak. Clone size is stated in some rows and not others, as once, few, many or a class when expanded.

>TRBJ1-2|TRBV2|.|17|.
CASSPRDTKVGNYGYTF
TGTGCCAGCAGCCCCCGGGACACCAAGGTCGGGAACTATGGCTACACCTTC
>TRBJ1-2|TRBV19|.|15|.
CASSIGQYLDYGYTF
TGTGCCAGTAGTATAGGACAGTACCTTGACTATGGCTACACCTTC
>TRBJ1-4|TRBV19|.|13|.
CASNGQNNEKLFF
TGTGCCAGTAACGGACAGAATAATGAAAAACTGTTTTTT
>TRBJ1-2|TRBV5-4|.|13|few
CASSLQGTYGYTF
TGTGCCAGCAGCTTGCAGGGGACCTATGGCTACACCTTC
>TRBJ2-3|TRBV16|TRBD2|15|.
CASSQGGGFTDTQYF
TGTGCCAGCAGCCAAGGCGGGGGGTTCACAGATACGCAGTATTTT
>TRBJ1-2|TRBV6-1|TRBD1|15|.
CASSAYRGRDYGYTF
TGTGCCAGCAGTGCCTACAGGGGGCGTGACTATGGCTACACCTTC
>TRBJ2-2|TRBV9|TRBD1|16|.
CASSVEGQISAGELFF
TGTGCCAGCAGCGTAGAGGGACAGATTAGCGCCGGGGAGCTGTTTTTT
>TRBJ1-2|TRBV5-4|TRBD1|17|once
CASSPIKLQGALASYTF
TGTGCCAGCAGCCCGATCAAATTACAGGGGGCTCTCGCGAGCTACACCTTC
>TRBJ2-5|TRBV6-5|.|14|.
CASRITRESETQYF
TGTGCCAGCAGGATCACCAGGGAAAGTGAGACCCAGTACTTC
>TRBJ1-3|TRBV30|.|13|.
CAWNGGLGNTIYF
TGTGCCTGGAACGGAGGTCTGGGAAACACCATATATTTT
>TRBJ2-5|TRBV2|TRBD2|15|.
CASSGLAGGRETQYF
TGTGCCAGCAGTGGGCTAGCGGGGGGAAGGGAGACCCAGTACTTC
>TRBJ2-1|TRBV10-2|TRBD2|16|.
CASSPTSGGADGEQFF
TGCGCCAGCAGTCCGACTAGCGGGGGGGCCGATGGGGAGCAGTTCTTC
>TRBJ1-6|TRBV2|.|13|once
CAGNTGPYSPLHF
TGTGCCGGCAACACAGGGCCTTATTCACCCCTCCACTTT
>TRBJ1-2|TRBV10-1|.|13|.
CASSADSNYGYTF
TGCGCCAGCAGTGCCGACAGTAACTATGGCTACACCTTC
>TRBJ1-4|TRBV7-8|.|14|.
CASSLLVDRQKLFF
TGTGCCAGCAGCTTACTTGTCGACAGACAAAAACTGTTTTTT
>TRBJ1-2|TRBV19|.|13|.
CASSMSTAYGYTF
TGTGCCAGTAGTATGTCGACAGCCTATGGCTACACCTTC
>TRBJ2-3|TRBV4-2|TRBD2|15|.
CASSQGVAGTDTQYF
TGTGCCAGCAGCCAAGGGGTAGCGGGAACAGATACGCAGTATTTT
>TRBJ1-4|TRBV5-1|TRBD1|16|once
CASSLDDRATNEKLFF
TGCGCCAGCAGCTTGGACGACAGGGCAACTAATGAAAAACTGTTTTTT
>TRBJ1-6|TRBV19|.|15|once
CASSIPTGDNSPLHF
TGTGCCAGTAGTATCCCGACAGGCGATAATTCACCCCTCCACTTT
>TRBJ2-5|TRBV18|.|13|.
CASSPRQMETQYF
TGTGCCAGCTCACCACGGCAGATGGAGACCCAGTACTTC
>TRBJ1-4|TRBV4-1|TRBD1|15|.
CASSQQGVRGEKLFF
TGCGCCAGCAGCCAACAGGGGGTCAGAGGGGAAAAACTGTTTTTT
>TRBJ1-6|TRBV5-1|.|16|.
CASSFQGDTYNSPLHF
TGCGCCAGCAGCTTTCAGGGCGATACCTATAATTCACCCCTCCACTTT
>TRBJ1-5|TRBV19|.|14|.
CASTPGLKNQPQHF
TGTGCCAGTACCCCCGGACTGAAAAATCAGCCCCAGCATTTT
>TRBJ2-3|TRBV29-1|.|15|.
CSVFGLAISPDTQYF
TGCAGCGTTTTTGGACTGGCTATATCTCCAGATACGCAGTATTTT
>TRBJ2-3|TRBV5-1|.|14|.
CASSLLGSTDTQYF
TGCGCCAGCAGCTTGCTCGGGAGCACAGATACGCAGTATTTT
>TRBJ1-4|TRBV5-1|TRBD1|15|.
CASSVDRVSNEKLFF
TGCGCCAGCAGCGTTGACAGGGTGTCTAATGAAAAACTGTTTTTT
>TRBJ2-5|TRBV5-1|.|15|once
CASTTGSTSQETQYF
TGCGCCAGCACCACGGGGTCTACGTCCCAAGAGACCCAGTACTTC
>TRBJ1-5|TRBV6-6|TRBD1|15|.
CASSYSKTGGQPQHF
TGTGCCAGCAGTTACTCGAAGACAGGGGGGCAGCCCCAGCATTTT
>TRBJ1-4|TRBV7-9|.|13|.
CASSSRQSEKLFF
TGTGCCAGCAGCTCGCGGCAGAGCGAAAAACTGTTTTTT
>TRBJ1-2|TRBV7-9|TRBD1|15|once
CASSPGTVANYGYTF
TGTGCCAGCAGCCCAGGGACAGTCGCTAACTATGGCTACACCTTC
>TRBJ2-3|TRBV5-1|.|14|.
CASSFQQATDTQYF
TGCGCCAGCAGCTTCCAACAGGCCACAGATACGCAGTATTTT
>TRBJ2-3|TRBV5-4|TRBD2|16|.
CASSIRTSGVTDTQYF
TGTGCCAGCAGCATCCGGACTAGCGGGGTCACAGATACGCAGTATTTT
>TRBJ1-4|TRBV12-5|TRBD1|15|.
CASGLDRGRGEKLFF
TGTGCTAGTGGTTTGGACAGGGGGCGCGGTGAAAAACTGTTTTTT
>TRBJ1-1|TRBV19|.|13|.
CASSGLVNTEAFF
TGTGCCAGTAGTGGGCTGGTGAACACTGAAGCTTTCTTT
>TRBJ2-1|TRBV27|.|16|once
CASSYFPVRGYNEQFF
TGTGCCAGCAGCTATTTCCCCGTTAGGGGCTACAATGAGCAGTTCTTC
>TRBJ1-2|TRBV19|.|14|.
CASSIIQASSVDTF
TGTGCCAGTAGTATAATACAGGCCTCCTCGGTCGACACCTTC
>TRBJ2-1|TRBV5-4|.|14|.
CASRQAGLWGEQFF
TGTGCCAGCAGGCAGGCAGGACTCTGGGGTGAGCAGTTCTTC
>TRBJ2-7|TRBV29-1|.|11|.
CSVSLDYEQYF
TGCAGCGTTTCTCTAGATTACGAGCAGTACTTC
>TRBJ1-1|TRBV30|.|13|.
CAWRGRGNTEAFF
TGTGCCTGGAGAGGTCGGGGTAACACTGAAGCTTTCTTT
>TRBJ1-2|TRBV9|.|14|once
CASSPRLGVGGYTF
TGTGCCAGCAGCCCCCGGCTAGGAGTTGGGGGCTACACCTTC